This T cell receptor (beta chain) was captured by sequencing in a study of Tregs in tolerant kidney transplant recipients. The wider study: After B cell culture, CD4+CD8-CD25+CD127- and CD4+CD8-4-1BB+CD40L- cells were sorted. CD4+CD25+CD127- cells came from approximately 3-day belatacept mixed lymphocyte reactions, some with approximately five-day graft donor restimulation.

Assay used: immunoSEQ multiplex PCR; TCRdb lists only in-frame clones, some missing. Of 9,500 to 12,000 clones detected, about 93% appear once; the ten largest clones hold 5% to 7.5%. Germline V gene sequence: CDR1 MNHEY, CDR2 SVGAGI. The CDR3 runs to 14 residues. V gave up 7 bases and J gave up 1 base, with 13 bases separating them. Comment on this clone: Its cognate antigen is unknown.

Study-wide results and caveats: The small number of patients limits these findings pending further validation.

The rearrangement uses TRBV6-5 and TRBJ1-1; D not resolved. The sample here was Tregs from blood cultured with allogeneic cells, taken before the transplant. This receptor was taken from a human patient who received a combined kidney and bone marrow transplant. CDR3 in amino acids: CASTERVENTEAFF. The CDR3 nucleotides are TGTGCCAGCACCGAAAGGGTAGAGAACACTGAAGCTTTCTTT.